These T cell receptor beta chains were read from a single sample in a study of identical twins. TCRdb itself ran the 5' RACE reads through MiXCR, one entry per CDR3 protein. Of under 900,000 distinct CDR3 sequences detected, 15% to 20% appear once; the ten largest clones hold 10% to 15%. The same sample was also studied in work on T cells expressing NK-cell markers.

The sequencing sample was made of PBMCs. The receptors stem from a woman younger than 35 in good health. Both conserved end residues are trimmed from each CDR3.

v_call cdr3_aa
TRBV4-3 ASSQDRTEHNEKLF
TRBV12-3/TRBV12-4 ASRRTGLGYEQY
TRBV5-1 ASSFLGAVEAF
TRBV20-1 SARGRLDQPQH
TRBV12-3/TRBV12-4 ASSYAGRGNTEAF
TRBV6-2/TRBV6-3 ASTLYSNQPQH
TRBV4-3 ASSQRLTEPYEQY
TRBV29-1 SVAQGTAGGAAF
TRBV20-1 SARDLSGPYNEQF
TRBV18 ASSPQGSGSNQPQH
TRBV18 ASSQVVHTEAF
TRBV6-5 ASSYSYGGVGEQF
TRBV7-9 ASSLPKTGWAEAF
TRBV12-3/TRBV12-4 ASGRRERNTGELF